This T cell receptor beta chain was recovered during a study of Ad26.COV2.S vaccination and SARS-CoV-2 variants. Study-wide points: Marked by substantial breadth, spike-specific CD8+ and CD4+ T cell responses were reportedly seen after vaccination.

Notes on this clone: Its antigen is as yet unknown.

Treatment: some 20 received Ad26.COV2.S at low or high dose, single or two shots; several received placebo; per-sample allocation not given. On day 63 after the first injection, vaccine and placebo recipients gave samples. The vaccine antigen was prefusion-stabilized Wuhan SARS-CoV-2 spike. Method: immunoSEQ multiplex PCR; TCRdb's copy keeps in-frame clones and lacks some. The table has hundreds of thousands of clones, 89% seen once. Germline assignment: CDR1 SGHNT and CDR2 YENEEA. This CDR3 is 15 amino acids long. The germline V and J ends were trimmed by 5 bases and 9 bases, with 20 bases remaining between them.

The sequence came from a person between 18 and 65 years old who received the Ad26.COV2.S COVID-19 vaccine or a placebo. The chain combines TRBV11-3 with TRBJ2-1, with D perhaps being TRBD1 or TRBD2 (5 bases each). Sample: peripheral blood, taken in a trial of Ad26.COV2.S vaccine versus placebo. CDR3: CASSPTGTLAGEQFF. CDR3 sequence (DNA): TGTGCCAGCAGCCCTACCGGGACCCTAGCTGGTGAGCAGTTCTTC.